Presented here are 17 T cell receptor beta chains from one specimen sequenced in a study of cytomegalovirus exposure and HLA in healthy donors. Primers for the PCR totalled 60 Vbeta and 13 Jbeta. Clones were read by immunoSEQ multiplex PCR, and TCRdb kept only the in-frame ones, dropping some. Among 95,000 to 150,000 clones listed, around 66% were seen once. The specimen sequenced was PBMCs. These receptors all stem from a woman aged 40-49 years in good health and CMV-seropositive.

The J gene is TRBJ1-1, the V gene TRBV11-3, with D tentatively TRBD1 (6 bases). V lost 4 bases, J lost 0 bases, and 12 bases lay in between. The CDR3 has 15 amino acids. Germline V lookup: CDR1 SGHNT, CDR2 YENEEA. CDR3 bases: TGTGCCAGCAGCTCAGGGGACGGGATGAACACTGAAGCTTTCTTT. It specifies CASSSGDGMNTEAFF.

The V call is TRBV6-5, the J call TRBJ1-5; D unresolved. The CDR3 loop spans 14 amino acids. Germline V gene data show CDR1 as MNHEY and CDR2 as SVGAGI. Between the trimmed V and J ends, which lost 9 bases and 1 base, there was a span of 13 bases. This chain's CDR3 is CASGEGGSNQPQHF. The CDR3 DNA is TGTGCCAGTGGGGAGGGAGGGAGCAATCAGCCCCAGCATTTT.

This chain joins TRBV28 and TRBJ2-1; 8 bases agree with TRBD2. The V gene's germline CDR1 is MDHEN and CDR2 SYDVKM. The ends lost 7 bases at V and 3 bases at J; junction bases unmatched: 8. The CDR3 totals 15 residues. DNA of the CDR3: TGTGCCAGCACGTCACTAGCGGAGCGCTACAATGAGCAGTTCTTC. Translation: CASTSLAERYNEQFF.

CDR3 amino acids: CASSGDRGNEKLFF. CDR3 bases: TGTGCCAGCAGTGGGGACAGGGGTAATGAAAAACTGTTTTTT. The chain uses TRBV6-1 and TRBJ1-4; 10 nucleotides align to TRBD1. CDR3 length: 14 residues. V lost 4 bases to trimming and J lost 4 bases; unmatched junction nucleotides: 0. Germline V gene data show CDR1 as MNHNS and CDR2 as SASEGT.

V gene TRBV28 combines with J gene TRBJ1-4, with D possibly TRBD1 on 6 matching bases. Germline CDR1 is MDHEN and CDR2 is SYDVKM. The CDR3 loop spans 14 amino acids. Between the trimmed V and J ends, which lost 5 bases and 8 bases, there was a span of 15 bases. CDR3 amino acids: CASSPQGFIEKLFF. The CDR3 coding sequence is TGTGCCAGCAGTCCACAGGGTTTTATCGAAAAACTGTTTTTT.

There are a few counts of this clone. This chain uses TRBV11-2 with TRBJ2-2; the match to TRBD2 covers 8 bases. V shed 2 bases, J shed 2 bases, and the junction held 4 bases outside the gene matches. The CDR3 contains 16 residues. Per the germline V gene, CDR1 is SGHAT and CDR2 is FQNNGV. This CDR3 reads CASSLSLAGNTGELFF. The CDR3 DNA sequence: TGTGCCAGCAGCTTAAGCCTAGCGGGTAACACCGGGGAGCTGTTTTTT.

The chain combines TRBV4-2 with TRBJ2-3; TRBD1 is a possible D gene (5 bases). V was trimmed by 0 bases and J by 7 bases, leaving 20 bases between them. There are 17 residues in the CDR3. Germline CDR1 LGHNA, CDR2 YNFKEQ. CDR3 amino acids: CASSQDQTPGGQNTQYF. The CDR3 DNA follows: TGTGCCAGCAGCCAAGATCAGACACCAGGCGGACAAAATACGCAGTATTTT.

The chain uses TRBV9 and TRBJ2-7; 10 positions match TRBD1. Germline V gene lookup returns CDR1 SGDLS and CDR2 YYNGEE. The CDR3 length is 16 residues. V lost 0 bases to trimming and J lost 4 bases; unmatched junction nucleotides: 7. The CDR3 protein is CASSVGGTGVLYEQYF. The CDR3 DNA is TGTGCCAGCAGCGTAGGCGGGACAGGGGTACTATACGAGCAGTACTTC.

About this clone itself: Germline and junction disagree at one end, which may indicate a read error. The chain uses TRBV6-1 and TRBJ1-1; TRBD1 matches at 8 bases. The CDR3 runs to 14 residues. CDR1 is MNHNS and CDR2 is SASEGT in the germline V gene. In nucleotides, the CDR3 is TGTGCCAGCAGGGAAGGGCAGGGGGCAACTGAAGCTTTCTTT. Its translation is CASREGQGATEAFF.

The chain recombines TRBV18 with TRBJ1-2; the match to TRBD1 covers 11 bases. The CDR3 has 15 residues. Per germline, CDR1 KGHSH and CDR2 LQKENI. After removal of 5 bases from V and 2 bases from J, the junction contained 4 bases not matched to a gene. CDR3 sequence: CASSGGQGANYGYTF. The DNA of the CDR3 is TGTGCCAGCTCAGGTGGACAGGGGGCAAACTATGGCTACACCTTC.

This clone was detected only a few times. The chain couples TRBV27 to TRBJ1-1; tentatively, D is TRBD1 (5 bases). CDR1 and CDR2 from the germline V gene are MNHEY and SMNVEV (reference sequence). The CDR3 covers 15 residues. Trimming shortened V by 8 bases and J by 1 base, and 17 bases separated the two germline ends. DNA for the CDR3: TGTGCCAGCGAATGGGGCCCCCCCAGGAACACTGAAGCTTTCTTT. Translating gives CASEWGPPRNTEAFF.

The chain joins TRBV19 to TRBJ1-2; the match to TRBD1 covers 7 bases. The CDR3 is 16 amino acids. Germline lookup yields CDR1 LNHDA and CDR2 SQIVND (reference sequence). J gave up 5 bases and V 0 bases, and 9 bases lay outside the gene matches. The CDR3 DNA sequence: TGTGCCAGTAGTATAGATCTAGGCAGGGGGGAGTATGGCTACACCTTC. It codes for CASSIDLGRGEYGYTF.

V gene TRBV11-3 combines with J gene TRBJ2-1; 9 bases are shared with TRBD2. J lost 7 bases, V lost 5 bases, and 12 bases had no gene match. The CDR3 covers 16 residues. Germline CDR1 SGHNT, CDR2 YENEEA. The CDR3 DNA reads as TGTGCCAGCAGCCCCGGGACTAGCACTACAGGGAATGAGCAGTTCTTC. This encodes CASSPGTSTTGNEQFF.

The chain recombines TRBV9 with TRBJ2-4; D gene uncertain. Germline V CDR1 and CDR2: SGDLS, YYNGEE. There are 16 residues in the CDR3. V was shortened by 0 bases and J by 1 base, with 11 bases between the two germline ends. The CDR3 is CASSVGGDPAKNIQYF. The CDR3 DNA follows: TGTGCCAGCAGCGTAGGAGGAGATCCGGCCAAAAACATTCAGTACTTC. The full variable domain, its missing parts supplied by reference TRBV9 and TRBJ2-4, is DSGVTQTPKHLITATGQRVTLRCSPRSGDLSVYWYQQSLDQGLQFLIQYYNGEERAKGNILERFSAQQFPDLHSELNLSSLELGDSALYFCASSVGGDPAKNIQYFGAGTRLSVL.

This clone was seen a few times. The chain links TRBV18 to TRBJ1-1, with a tentative D call TRBD1 (5 bases). V lost 1 base to trimming and J lost 3 bases, with 6 bases between them. The V gene's germline CDR1 is KGHSH and CDR2 LQKENI. The CDR3 runs to 13 residues. CDR3 DNA sequence: TGTGCCAGCTCACCACGGGGGGACACTGAAGCTTTCTTT. Translated: CASSPRGDTEAFF.

This clone was seen a few times. This chain uses TRBV19 with TRBJ1-5, with D possibly being TRBD1 (5 bases). This CDR3 has 15 amino acids. Germline CDR1 and CDR2: LNHDA and SQIVND (reference sequence). Trimming pared 4 bases from V and 6 bases from J, leaving 16 bases between. In nucleotides, the CDR3 is TGTGCCAGTAGTAACCGGCCAGGGCCGAGTCAGCCCCAGCATTTT. Translating it yields CASSNRPGPSQPQHF.

V usage is TRBV5-8 and J usage is TRBJ2-7; tentatively, D is TRBD1 (5 bases). Germline CDR1 reads SGHTS; CDR2 reads YDEGEE. The CDR3 has 16 amino acids. The ends were cut back, 0 bases at V and 3 bases at J, with 16 bases in the middle. CDR3 nucleotide sequence: TGTGCCAGCAGCTTGGGCCCCCGACAGTTGGTCTACGAGCAGTACTTC. Translating it yields CASSLGPRQLVYEQYF.